Detailed here is one T cell receptor (beta chain). The sample comes from a study of blood T cell repertoires in COVID-19. Study processing details: Scientists estimated how many nucleated cells there were by amplifying reference gene primers. Assay used: immunoSEQ multiplex PCR; TCRdb lists only in-frame clones, some missing. Clone size and V and J calls were adopted from that table, with D and trimming inferred from the DNA. The sample records about 160,000 clones, about 86% being singletons. Seattle participants joined during active infection and were tracked over time. There are 13 residues in the CDR3. V lost 10 bases to trimming and J lost 1 base, with 13 bases between them. Germline V CDR1 and CDR2: MNHEY, SVGAGI.

The chain uses TRBV6-5 and TRBJ1-1; TRBD1 might be the D (6 bases). Sequenced sample: peripheral blood. The receptor was isolated from a woman in her seventies with COVID-19, enrolled during active disease. The CDR3 region has the DNA TGTGCCATCAACGGGACACAGAACACTGAAGCTTTCTTT. As protein: CAINGTQNTEAFF.